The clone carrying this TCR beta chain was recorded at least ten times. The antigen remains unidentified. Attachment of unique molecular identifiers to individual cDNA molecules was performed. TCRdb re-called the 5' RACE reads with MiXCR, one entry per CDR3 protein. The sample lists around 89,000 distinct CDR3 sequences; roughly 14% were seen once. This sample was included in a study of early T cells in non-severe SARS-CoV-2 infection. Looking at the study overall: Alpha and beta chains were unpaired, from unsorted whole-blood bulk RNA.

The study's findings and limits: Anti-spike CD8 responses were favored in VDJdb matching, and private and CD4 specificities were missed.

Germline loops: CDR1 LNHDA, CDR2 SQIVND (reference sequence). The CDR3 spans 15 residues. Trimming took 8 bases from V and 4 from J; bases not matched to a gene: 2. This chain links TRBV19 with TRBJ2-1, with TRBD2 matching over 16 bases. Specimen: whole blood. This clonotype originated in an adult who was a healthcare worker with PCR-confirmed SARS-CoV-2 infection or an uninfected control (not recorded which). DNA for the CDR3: TGTGCCAGTCGGGGACTAGCGGGGGGGTACAATGAGCAGTTCTTC. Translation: CASRGLAGGYNEQFF.